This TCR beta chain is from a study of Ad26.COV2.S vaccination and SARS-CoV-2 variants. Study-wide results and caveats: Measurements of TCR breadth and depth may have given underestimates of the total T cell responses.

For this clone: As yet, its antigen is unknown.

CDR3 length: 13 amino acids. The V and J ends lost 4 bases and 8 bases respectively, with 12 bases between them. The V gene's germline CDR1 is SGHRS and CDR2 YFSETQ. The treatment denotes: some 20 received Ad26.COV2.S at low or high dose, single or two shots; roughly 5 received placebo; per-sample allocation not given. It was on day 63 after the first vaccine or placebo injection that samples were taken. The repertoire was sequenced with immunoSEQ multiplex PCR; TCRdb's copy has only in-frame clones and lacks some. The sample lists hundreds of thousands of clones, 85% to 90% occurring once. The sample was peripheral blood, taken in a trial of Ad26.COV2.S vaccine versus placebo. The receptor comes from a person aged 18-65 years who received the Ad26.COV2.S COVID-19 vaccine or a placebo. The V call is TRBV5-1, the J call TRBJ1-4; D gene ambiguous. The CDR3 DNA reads TGCGCCAGCAGCCCAGCCCCGACAGAAAAACTGTTTTTT. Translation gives CASSPAPTEKLFF.